What follows is one TCR beta chain and its context. Antigen specificity is unknown. This entry comes from a study of cytomegalovirus exposure and HLA in healthy donors. Study observations and caveats: According to a later analysis, donors in an Asian-associated ancestry cluster reportedly had fewer N-insertions than the roughly 670-donor mean. Several top significant clusters appeared, in a later analysis, to be linked to common viral pathogens.

The study ran its PCR with 60 Vbeta and 13 Jbeta primers. Only in-frame clones appear in the TCRdb table, and some are missing; sequencing was by immunoSEQ multiplex PCR. The sample lists approximately 150,000 clones, approximately 71% occurring once. CDR1 is LNHDA and CDR2 is SQIVND in the germline V gene (reference sequence). CDR3 length: 16 amino acids. Trimming shortened V by 5 bases and J by 0 bases, and 14 bases separated the two germline ends. Sequenced material: PBMCs. The TCR comes from a man aged 40-50 years in good health and CMV-seronegative. The chain combines TRBV19 with TRBJ2-1; possible D gene TRBD1, 5 bases. The CDR3 protein is CASSPGKWVSYNEQFF. In DNA, the CDR3 is TGTGCCAGTAGTCCAGGGAAGTGGGTCTCCTACAATGAGCAGTTCTTC.